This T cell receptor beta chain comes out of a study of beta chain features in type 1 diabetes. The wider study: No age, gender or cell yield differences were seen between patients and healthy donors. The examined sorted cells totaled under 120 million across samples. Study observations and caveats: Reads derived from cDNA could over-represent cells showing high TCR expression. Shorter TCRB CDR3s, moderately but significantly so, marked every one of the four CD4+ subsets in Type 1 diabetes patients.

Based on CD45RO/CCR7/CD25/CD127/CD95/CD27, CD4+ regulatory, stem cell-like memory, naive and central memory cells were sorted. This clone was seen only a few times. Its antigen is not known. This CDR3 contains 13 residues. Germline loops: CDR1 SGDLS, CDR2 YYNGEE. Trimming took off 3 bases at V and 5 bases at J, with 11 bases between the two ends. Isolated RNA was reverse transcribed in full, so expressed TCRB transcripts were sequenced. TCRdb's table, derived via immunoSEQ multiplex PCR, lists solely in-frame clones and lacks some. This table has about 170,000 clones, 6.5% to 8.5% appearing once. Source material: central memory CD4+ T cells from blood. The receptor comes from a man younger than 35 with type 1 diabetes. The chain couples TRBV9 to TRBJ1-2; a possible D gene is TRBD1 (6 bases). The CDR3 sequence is CASSAGTPYGYTF. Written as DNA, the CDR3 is TGTGCCAGCAGCGCCGGGACACCGTATGGCTACACCTTC. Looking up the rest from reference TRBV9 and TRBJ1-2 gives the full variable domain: DSGVTQTPKHLITATGQRVTLRCSPRSGDLSVYWYQQSLDQGLQFLIQYYNGEERAKGNILERFSAQQFPDLHSELNLSSLELGDSALYFCASSAGTPYGYTFGSGTRLTVV.